This TCR beta chain was documented in a study of cytomegalovirus exposure and HLA in healthy donors. Findings of the study overall: The authors listed around 150 TCR beta chains as cytomegalovirus-associated.

The PCR ran on 60 Vbeta and 13 Jbeta primers. TCRdb's table, derived via immunoSEQ multiplex PCR, lists solely in-frame clones and lacks some. Its table lists 60,000 to 65,000 clones. The CDR3 contains 14 residues. V was pared by 8 bases and J by 2 bases, with 16 bases between. Germline V CDR1 and CDR2: SNHLY, FYNNEI. Concerning this clone itself: Its antigen is not identified.

This clonotype originated in a woman aged 18 to 35 in good health and CMV-seronegative. Sequencing was performed on PBMCs. The rearrangement joins TRBV2 to TRBJ2-7, with a weak D call TRBD2 (6 bases). CDR3 nucleotides: TGTGCCAGCTTGGTTGGGCGGGGCGCCTACGAGCAGTACTTC. Protein product: CASLVGRGAYEQYF.